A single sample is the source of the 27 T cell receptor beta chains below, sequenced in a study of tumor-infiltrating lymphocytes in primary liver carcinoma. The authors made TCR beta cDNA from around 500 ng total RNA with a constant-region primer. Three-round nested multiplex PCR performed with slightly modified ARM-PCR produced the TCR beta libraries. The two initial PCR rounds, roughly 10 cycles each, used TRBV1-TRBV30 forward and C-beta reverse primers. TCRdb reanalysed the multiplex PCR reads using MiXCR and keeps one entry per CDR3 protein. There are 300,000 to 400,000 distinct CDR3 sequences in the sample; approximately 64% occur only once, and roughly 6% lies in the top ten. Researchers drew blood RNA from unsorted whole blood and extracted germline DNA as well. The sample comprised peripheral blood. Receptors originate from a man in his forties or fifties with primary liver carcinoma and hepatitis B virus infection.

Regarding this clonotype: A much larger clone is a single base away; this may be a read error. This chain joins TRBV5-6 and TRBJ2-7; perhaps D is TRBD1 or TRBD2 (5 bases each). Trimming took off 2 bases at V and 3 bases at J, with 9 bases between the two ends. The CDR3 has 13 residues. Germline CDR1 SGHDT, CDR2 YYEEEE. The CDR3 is CASSFLGDYEQYF. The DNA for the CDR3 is TGTGCCAGCAGCTTTCTGGGGGACTACGAGCAGTACTTC.

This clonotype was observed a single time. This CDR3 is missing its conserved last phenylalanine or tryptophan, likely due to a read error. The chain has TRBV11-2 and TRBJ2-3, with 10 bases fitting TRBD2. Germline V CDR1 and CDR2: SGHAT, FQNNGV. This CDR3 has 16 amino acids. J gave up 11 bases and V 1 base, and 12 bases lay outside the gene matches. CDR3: CASSLGPSGRFNMQYL. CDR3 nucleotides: TGTGCCAGCAGCTTAGGGCCTAGCGGGAGATTCAATATGCAGTATTTA.

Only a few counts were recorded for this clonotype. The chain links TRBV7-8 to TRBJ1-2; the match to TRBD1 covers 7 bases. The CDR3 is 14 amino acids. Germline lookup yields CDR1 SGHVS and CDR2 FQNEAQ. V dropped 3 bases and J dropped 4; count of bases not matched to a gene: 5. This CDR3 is CASSLIGGGYGYTF. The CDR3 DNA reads TGTGCCAGCAGCTTGATAGGGGGCGGCTATGGCTACACCTTC.

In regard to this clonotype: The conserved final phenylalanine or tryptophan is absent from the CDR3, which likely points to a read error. The CDR3 DNA reads as TGTGCCAGCAGCTCCGCCCAGAAGACAGGGGTTAACGAGCAGTACTTA. Protein: CASSSAQKTGVNEQYL. V is TRBV5-4 and J is TRBJ2-7, with TRBD1 identical over 8 bases. Germline CDR1 SGHNT, CDR2 YYREEE (reference sequence). This CDR3 has 16 amino acids. The V and J ends lost 3 bases and 5 bases, in that order; junction bases with no gene match: 13.

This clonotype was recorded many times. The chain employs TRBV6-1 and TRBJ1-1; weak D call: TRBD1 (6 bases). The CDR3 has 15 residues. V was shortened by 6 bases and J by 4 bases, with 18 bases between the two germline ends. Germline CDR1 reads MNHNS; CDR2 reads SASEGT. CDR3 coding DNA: TGTGCCAGCAGCCTCAGCTCAGGGGACGGCACTGAAGCTTTCTTT. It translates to CASSLSSGDGTEAFF.

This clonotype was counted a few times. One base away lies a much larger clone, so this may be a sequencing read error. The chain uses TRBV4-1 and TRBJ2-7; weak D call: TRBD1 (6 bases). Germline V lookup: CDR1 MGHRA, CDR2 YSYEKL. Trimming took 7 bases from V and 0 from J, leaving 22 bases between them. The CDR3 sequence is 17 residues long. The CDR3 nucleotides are TGCGCCAGCAACCAGGTCACCGGACAGCAAAACTCCTACGAGCAGTACTTC. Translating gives CASNQVTGQQNSYEQYF.

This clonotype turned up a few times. The CDR3: CASSLPPTSGSKDEQFF. CDR3 sequence (DNA): TGTGCCAGCAGTTTACCCCCAACTAGCGGGAGCAAAGATGAGCAGTTCTTC. The rearrangement links TRBV28 to TRBJ2-1; 11 nucleotides agree with TRBD2. The junction had 11 bases not matched to a gene; V was cut back by 2 bases and J by 8 bases. The CDR3 sequence is 17 residues long. Germline V gives CDR1 MDHEN, CDR2 SYDVKM.

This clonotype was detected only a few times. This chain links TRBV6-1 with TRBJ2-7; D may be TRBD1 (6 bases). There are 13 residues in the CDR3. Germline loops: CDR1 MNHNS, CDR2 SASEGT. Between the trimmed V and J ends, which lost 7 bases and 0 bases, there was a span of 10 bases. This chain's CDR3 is CASIGQSSYEQYF. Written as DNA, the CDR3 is TGTGCCAGCATAGGACAGAGCTCCTACGAGCAGTACTTC.

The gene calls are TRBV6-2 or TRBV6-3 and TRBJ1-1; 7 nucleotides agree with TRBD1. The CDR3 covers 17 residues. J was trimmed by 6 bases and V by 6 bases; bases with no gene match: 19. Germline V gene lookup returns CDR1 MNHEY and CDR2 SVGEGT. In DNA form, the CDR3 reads TGTGCCAGCAGGATCGCCGGGAAAGGGGGCCGAACGGCTGAAGCTTTCTTT. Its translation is CASRIAGKGGRTAEAFF.

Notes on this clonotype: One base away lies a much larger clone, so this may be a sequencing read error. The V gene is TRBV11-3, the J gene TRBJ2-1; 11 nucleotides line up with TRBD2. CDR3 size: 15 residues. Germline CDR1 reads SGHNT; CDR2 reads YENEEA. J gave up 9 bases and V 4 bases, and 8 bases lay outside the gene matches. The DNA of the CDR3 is TGTGCCAGCAGCTCACTAGCGGGAGATCTCGGTGAGCAGTTCTTC. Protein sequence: CASSSLAGDLGEQFF.

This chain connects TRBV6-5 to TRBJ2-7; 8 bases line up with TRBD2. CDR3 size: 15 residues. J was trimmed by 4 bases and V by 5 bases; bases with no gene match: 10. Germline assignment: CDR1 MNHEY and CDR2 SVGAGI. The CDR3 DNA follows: TGTGCCAGCAGTGTCCCGGGACTAGGGGGATACGAGCAGTACTTC. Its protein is CASSVPGLGGYEQYF.

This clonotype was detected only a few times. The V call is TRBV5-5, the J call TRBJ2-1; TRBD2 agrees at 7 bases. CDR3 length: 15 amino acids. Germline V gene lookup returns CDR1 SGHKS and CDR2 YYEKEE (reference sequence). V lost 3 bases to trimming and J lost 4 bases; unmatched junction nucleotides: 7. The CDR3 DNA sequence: TGTGCCAGCAGCTCTACAACTAGCGAGTACAATGAGCAGTTCTTC. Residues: CASSSTTSEYNEQFF.

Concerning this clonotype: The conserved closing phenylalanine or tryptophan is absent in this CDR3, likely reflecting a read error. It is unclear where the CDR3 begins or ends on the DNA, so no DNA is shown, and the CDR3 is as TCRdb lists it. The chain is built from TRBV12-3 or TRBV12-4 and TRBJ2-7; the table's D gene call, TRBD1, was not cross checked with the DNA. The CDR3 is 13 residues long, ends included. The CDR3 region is CASSFGTGRERYL.

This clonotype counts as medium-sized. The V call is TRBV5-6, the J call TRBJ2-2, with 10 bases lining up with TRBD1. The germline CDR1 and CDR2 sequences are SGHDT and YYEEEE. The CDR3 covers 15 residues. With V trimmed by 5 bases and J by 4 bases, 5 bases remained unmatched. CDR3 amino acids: CASSPGTGVTGELFF. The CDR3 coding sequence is TGTGCCAGCAGTCCCGGGACAGGGGTCACCGGGGAGCTGTTTTTT.

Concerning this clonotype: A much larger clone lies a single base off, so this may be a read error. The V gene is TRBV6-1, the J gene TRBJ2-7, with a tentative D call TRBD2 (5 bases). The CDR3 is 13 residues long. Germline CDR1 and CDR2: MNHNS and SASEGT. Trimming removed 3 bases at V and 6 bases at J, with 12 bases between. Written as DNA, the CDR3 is TGTGCCAGCAGTGAGAGCGGTCAATGCGAGCAGTACTTC. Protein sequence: CASSESGQCEQYF.

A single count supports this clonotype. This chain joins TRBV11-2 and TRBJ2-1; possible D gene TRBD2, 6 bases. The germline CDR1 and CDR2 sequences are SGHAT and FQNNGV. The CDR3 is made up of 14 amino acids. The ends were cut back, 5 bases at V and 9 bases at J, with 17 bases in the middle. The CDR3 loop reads CASSLRTEGGEQFF. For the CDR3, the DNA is TGTGCCAGCAGCCTCAGGACGGAGGGTGGTGAGCAGTTCTTC.

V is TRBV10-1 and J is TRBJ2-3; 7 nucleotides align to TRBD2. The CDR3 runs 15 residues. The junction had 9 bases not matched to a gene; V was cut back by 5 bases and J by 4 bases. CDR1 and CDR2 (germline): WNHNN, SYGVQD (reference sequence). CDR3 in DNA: TGCGCCAGCAGTCTAGCGGCGTCCGGGGCAGATACGCAGTATTTT. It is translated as CASSLAASGADTQYF.

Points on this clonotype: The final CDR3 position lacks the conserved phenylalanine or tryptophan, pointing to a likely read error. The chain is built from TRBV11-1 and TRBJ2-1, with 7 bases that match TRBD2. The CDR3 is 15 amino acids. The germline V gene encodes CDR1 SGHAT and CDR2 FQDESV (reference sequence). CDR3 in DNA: TGTGCCAGCGGCTTAGGGCTAGCGGACTACAATGAGCAGTTCCTC. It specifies CASGLGLADYNEQFL.

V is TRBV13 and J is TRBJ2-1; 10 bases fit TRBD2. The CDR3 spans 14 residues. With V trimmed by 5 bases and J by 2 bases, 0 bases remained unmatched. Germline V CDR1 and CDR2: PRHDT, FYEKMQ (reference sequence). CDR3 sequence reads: CASSSGRAYNEQFF. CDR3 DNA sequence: TGTGCCAGCAGCAGCGGGAGGGCCTACAATGAGCAGTTCTTC. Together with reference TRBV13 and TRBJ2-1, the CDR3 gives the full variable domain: AAGVIQSPRHLIKEKRETATLKCYPIPRHDTVYWYQQGPGQDPQFLISFYEKMQSDKGSIPDRFSAQQFSDYHSELNMSSLELGDSALYFCASSSGRAYNEQFFGPGTRLTVL.

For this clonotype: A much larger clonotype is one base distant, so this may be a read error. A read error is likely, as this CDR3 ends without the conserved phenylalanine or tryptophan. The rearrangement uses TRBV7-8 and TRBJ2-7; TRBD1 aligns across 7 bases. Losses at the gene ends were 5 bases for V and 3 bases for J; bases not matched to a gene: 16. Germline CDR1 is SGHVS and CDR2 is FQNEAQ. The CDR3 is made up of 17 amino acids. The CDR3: CASSPGRSLRDSYEQYL. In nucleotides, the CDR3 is TGTGCCAGCAGCCCGGGACGCTCATTACGGGACAGCTACGAGCAGTACTTG.

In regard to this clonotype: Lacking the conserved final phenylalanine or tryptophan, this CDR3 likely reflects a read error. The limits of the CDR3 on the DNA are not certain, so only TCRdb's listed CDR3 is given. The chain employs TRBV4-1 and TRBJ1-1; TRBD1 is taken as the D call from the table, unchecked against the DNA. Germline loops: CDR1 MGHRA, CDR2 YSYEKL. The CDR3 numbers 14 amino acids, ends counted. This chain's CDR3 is CASSQDWGADRASY.

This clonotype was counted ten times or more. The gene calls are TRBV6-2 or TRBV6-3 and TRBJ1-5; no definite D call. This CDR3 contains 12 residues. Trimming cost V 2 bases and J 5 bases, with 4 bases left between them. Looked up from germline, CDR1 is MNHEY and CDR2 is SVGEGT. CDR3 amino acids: CASSYVDQPQHF. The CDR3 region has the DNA TGTGCCAGCAGTTACGTGGATCAGCCCCAGCATTTT.

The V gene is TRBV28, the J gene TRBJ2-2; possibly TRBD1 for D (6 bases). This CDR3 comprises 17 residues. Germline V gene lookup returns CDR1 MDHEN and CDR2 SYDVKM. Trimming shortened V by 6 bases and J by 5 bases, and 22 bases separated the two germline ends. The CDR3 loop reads CASRRIGGVSGTGELFF. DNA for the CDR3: TGTGCCAGCAGGCGGATAGGGGGAGTTTCGGGAACCGGGGAGCTGTTTTTT.

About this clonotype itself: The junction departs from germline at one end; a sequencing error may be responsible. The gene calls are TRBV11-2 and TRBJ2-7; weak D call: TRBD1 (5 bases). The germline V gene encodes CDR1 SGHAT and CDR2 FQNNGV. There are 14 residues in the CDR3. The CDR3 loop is CASSGQGRIYERYF. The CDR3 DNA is TGTGCCAGCAGTGGTCAGGGTAGGATCTACGAGCGGTACTTC.

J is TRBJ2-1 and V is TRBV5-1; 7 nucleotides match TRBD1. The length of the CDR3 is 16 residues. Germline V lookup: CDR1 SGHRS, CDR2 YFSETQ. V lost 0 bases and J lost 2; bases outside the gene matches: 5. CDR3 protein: CASSLEPTGTYNEQFF. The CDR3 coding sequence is TGCGCCAGCAGCTTGGAACCGACAGGGACCTACAATGAGCAGTTCTTC.

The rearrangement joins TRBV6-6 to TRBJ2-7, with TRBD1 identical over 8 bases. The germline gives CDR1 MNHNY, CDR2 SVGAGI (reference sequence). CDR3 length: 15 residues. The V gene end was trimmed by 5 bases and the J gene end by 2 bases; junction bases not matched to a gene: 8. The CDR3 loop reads CASSQTGVRTYEQYF. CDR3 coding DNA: TGTGCCAGCAGTCAGACAGGGGTTAGAACCTACGAGCAGTACTTC.

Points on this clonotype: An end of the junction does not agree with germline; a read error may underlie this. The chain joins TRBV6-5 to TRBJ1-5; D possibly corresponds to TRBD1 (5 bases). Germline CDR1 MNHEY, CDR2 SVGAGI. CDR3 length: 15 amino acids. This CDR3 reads CASSEQATGTQPQHF. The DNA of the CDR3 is TGTGCTAGCAGTGAACAGGCGACCGGCACTCAGCCCCAGCATTTT.